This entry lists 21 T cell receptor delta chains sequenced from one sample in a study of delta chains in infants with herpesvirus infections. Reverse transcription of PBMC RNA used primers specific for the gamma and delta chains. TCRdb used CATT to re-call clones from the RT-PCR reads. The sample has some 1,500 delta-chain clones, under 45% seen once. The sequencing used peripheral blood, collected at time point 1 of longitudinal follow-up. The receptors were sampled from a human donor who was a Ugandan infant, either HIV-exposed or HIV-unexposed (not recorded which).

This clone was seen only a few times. CDR3 protein: CALGGPSVFGGYGPLYTDKLIF. In DNA form, the CDR3 reads TGTGCTCTTGGGGGTCCATCCGTCTTTGGGGGATACGGCCCCCTCTACACCGATAAACTCATCTTT. The chain uses TRDV1 and TRDJ1; 11 bases fit TRDD3. The CDR3 is 22 residues long. In germline, CDR1 is TSWWSYY, CDR2 QGS. V shed 4 bases, J shed 0 bases, and the junction held 22 bases outside the gene matches.

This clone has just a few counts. CDR3 protein: CALTGVDAYLTAQLFF. The CDR3 DNA reads as TGTGCTCTTACGGGGGTCGACGCCTATTTGACAGCACAACTCTTCTTT. The chain links TRDV1 to TRDJ2; D possibly corresponds to TRDD3 (5 bases). Trimming pared 8 bases from V and 1 base from J, leaving 17 bases between. The CDR3 is 16 amino acids. The V gene's germline CDR1 is TSWWSYY and CDR2 QGS.

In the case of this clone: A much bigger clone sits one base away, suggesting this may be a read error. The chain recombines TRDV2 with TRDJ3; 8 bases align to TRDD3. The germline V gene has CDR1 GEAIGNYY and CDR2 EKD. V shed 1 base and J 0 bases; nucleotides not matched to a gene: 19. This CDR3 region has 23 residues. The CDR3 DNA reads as TGTGCCTGTGACACGCCTCCGGTACTGGGGGGTCCCCTACGCTCCTGGGACACCCGACAGATGTTTTTC. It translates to CACDTPPVLGGPLRSWDTRQMFF.

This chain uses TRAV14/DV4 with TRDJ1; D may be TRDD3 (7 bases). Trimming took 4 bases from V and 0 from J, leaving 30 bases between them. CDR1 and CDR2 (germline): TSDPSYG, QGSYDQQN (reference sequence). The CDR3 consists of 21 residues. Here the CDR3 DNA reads TGTGCAATGAGAGCCCCTAATCCTACGAACCATAAAGGGGGATACACCGATAAACTCATCTTT. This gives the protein CAMRAPNPTNHKGGYTDKLIF.

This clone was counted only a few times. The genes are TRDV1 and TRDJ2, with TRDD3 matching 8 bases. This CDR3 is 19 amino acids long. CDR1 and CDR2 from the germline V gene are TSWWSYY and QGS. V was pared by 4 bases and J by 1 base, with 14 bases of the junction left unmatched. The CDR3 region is CALGGPPMGIPFLTAQLFF. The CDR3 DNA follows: TGTGCTCTTGGGGGACCTCCTATGGGGATACCATTTTTGACAGCACAACTCTTCTTT.

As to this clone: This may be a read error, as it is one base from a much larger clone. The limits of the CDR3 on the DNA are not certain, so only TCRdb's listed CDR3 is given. CDR3: CSVLLCSNQLYPSYWGIRCKLIF. This chain uses TRAV29/DV5 with TRDJ1; the table's D call, TRDD3, has no DNA check behind it. CDR1 NSMFDY and CDR2 ISSIKDK come from the germline V gene. The CDR3 region is 23 residues in length, termini included.

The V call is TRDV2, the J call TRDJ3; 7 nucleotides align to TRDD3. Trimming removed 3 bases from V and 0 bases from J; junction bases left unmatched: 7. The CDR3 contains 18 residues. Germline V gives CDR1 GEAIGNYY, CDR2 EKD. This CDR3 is CACDWGTVLSWDTRQMFF. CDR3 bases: TGTGCCTGTGACTGGGGGACCGTCCTCTCCTGGGACACCCGACAGATGTTTTTC.

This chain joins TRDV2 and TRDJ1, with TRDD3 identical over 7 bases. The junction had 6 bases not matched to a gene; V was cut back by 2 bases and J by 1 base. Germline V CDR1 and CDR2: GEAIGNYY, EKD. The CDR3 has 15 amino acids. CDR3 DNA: TGTGCCTGTGACATACTGGGGATCCTCACCGATAAACTCATCTTT. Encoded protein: CACDILGILTDKLIF.

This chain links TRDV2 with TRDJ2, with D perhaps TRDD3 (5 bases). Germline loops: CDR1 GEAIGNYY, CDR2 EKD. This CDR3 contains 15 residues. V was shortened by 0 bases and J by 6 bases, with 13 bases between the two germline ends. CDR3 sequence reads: CACDTWGDRSAQLFF. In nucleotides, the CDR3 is TGTGCCTGTGACACCTGGGGCGATCGGTCAGCACAACTCTTCTTT.

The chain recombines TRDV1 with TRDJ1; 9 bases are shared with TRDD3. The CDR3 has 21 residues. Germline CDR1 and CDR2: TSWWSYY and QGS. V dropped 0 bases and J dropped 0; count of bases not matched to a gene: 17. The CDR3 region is CALGELGWRLLGETYTDKLIF. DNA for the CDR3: TGTGCTCTTGGGGAACTTGGTTGGAGGCTACTGGGGGAGACCTACACCGATAAACTCATCTTT.

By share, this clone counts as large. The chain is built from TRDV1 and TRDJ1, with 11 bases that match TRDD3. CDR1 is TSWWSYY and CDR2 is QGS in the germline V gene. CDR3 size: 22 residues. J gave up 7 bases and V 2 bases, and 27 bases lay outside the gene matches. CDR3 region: CALGEGPPSALLGDIYFGKLIF. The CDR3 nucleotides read TGTGCTCTTGGGGAAGGCCCCCCTAGCGCATTACTGGGGGATATCTACTTCGGTAAACTCATCTTT.

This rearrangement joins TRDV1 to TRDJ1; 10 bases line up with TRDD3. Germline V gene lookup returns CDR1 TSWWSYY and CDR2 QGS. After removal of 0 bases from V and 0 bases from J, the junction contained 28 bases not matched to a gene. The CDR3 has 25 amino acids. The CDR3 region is CALGELGFLLVGSLLGDRYTDKLIF. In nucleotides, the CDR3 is TGTGCTCTTGGGGAACTAGGCTTCCTACTCGTGGGGAGTCTCCTGGGGGATAGGTACACCGATAAACTCATCTTT.

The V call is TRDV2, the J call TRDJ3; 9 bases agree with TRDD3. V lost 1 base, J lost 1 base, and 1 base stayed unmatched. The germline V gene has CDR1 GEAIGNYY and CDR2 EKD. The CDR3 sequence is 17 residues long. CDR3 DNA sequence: TGTGCCTGTGACACTACTGGGGGATCCTGGGACACCCGACAGATGTTTTTC. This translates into CACDTTGGSWDTRQMFF.

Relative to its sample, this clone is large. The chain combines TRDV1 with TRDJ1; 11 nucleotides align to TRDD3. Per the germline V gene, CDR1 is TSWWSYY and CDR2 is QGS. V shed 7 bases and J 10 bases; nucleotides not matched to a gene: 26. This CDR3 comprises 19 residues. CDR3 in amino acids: CALVGAFLGLLGDSNGLIF. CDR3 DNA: TGTGCTCTTGTGGGAGCCTTCCTAGGATTACTGGGGGATAGTAACGGACTCATCTTT.

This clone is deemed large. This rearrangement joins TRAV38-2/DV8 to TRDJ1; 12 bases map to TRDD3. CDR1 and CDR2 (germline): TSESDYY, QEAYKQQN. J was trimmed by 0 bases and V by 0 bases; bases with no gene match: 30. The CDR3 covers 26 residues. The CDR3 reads CAYRSARPIPRCNRTGGYPHTDKLIF. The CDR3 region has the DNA TGTGCTTATAGGAGCGCGCGTCCAATTCCTAGGTGTAACCGGACTGGGGGATACCCTCACACCGATAAACTCATCTTT.

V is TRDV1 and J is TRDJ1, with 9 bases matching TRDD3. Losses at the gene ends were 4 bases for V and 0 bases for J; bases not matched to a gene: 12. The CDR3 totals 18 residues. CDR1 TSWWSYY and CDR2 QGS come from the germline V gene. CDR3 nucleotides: TGTGCTCTTGGGGGAACCTCGACTGGGGGAGTATACACCGATAAACTCATCTTT. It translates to CALGGTSTGGVYTDKLIF.

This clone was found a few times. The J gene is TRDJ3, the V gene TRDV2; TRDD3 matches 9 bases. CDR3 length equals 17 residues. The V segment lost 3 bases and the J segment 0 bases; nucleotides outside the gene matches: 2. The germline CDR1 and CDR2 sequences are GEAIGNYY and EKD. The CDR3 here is CACDDWGSSWDTRQMFF. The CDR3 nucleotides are TGTGCCTGTGACGACTGGGGGAGCTCCTGGGACACCCGACAGATGTTTTTC.

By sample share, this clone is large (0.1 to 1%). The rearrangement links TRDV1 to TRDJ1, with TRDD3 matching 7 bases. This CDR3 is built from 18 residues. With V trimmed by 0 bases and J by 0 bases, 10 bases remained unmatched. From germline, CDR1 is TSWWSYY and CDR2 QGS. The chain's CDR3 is CALGELFWSGGYTDKLIF. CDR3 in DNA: TGTGCTCTTGGGGAACTTTTCTGGTCTGGGGGGTACACCGATAAACTCATCTTT.

The CDR3 protein is CAVDICWGLPYTDKLIF. CDR3 bases: TGTGCCGTGGACATATGCTGGGGGCTACCGTACACCGATAAACTCATCTTT. The chain employs TRAV23/DV6 and TRDJ1; TRDD3 agrees at 7 bases. This CDR3 is 17 amino acids long. The germline V gene has CDR1 NTAFDY and CDR2 IRPDVSE (reference sequence).

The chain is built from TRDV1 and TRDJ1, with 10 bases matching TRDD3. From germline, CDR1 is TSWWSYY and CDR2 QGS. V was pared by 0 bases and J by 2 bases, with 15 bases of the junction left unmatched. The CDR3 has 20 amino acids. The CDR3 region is CALGELKLLELGDRTDKLIF. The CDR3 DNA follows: TGTGCTCTTGGGGAACTAAAGTTGTTGGAGCTGGGGGATAGAACCGATAAACTCATCTTT.

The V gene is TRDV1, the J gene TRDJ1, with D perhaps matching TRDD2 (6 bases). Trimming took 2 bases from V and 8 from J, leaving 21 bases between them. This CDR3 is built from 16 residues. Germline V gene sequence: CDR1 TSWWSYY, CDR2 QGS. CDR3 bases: TGTGCTCTTGGGGAAATCCCGCCTCCTACAGGAGGGAAACTCATCTTT. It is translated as CALGEIPPPTGGKLIF.